The entry below gives a single TCR beta chain sequence along with its context. This clonotype was recorded a few times. Its specific antigen is unknown. No qualities accompany the bases; no much larger clone lies one base away. From its cysteine to its phenylalanine, the CDR3 spans 11 amino acids. Only the CDR3 part of the read is kept: 33 bases, read in frame from the first base. From a lookup of the germline V gene (reference sequence), CDR1 and CDR2 are SGHNT and YYREEE. V was cut back by 6 bases and J by 1 base, leaving a gap of 4 bases between them. The library was obtained by PCR. At the Johns Hopkins FTIC core, DNA from the cultured CD4+ T cells underwent TCR sequencing with the Oncomine TCR Beta short-read assay. Genomic DNA was extracted from the cultured CD4+ T cells with the QIAamp micro DNA kit. Oncomine TCR Beta libraries from cultured CD4+ T cells were pooled using unique dual indexes and sequenced on an Illumina iSeq 100. For the original study's pipeline: Non-productive sequences were filtered out, and CDR3s that did not start with C, did not end with F or W, or were shorter than 7 amino acids were discarded. The MANAFEST web application was used to identify antigen-specific clonotypes by comparing peptide-stimulated wells against reference wells and other culture wells. To be called positive, a clone needed an FDR below 0.05, an odds ratio above 5, and a productive frequency above 0.1% in at least two of three replicate wells. A clonotype was classed as cross-reactive if the clonotype showed significant expansion both in SARS-CoV-2 spike wells and in at least one common cold coronavirus spike condition. Levenshtein distances (stringdist) and unrooted phylogenetic trees (ape) in R version 3.6.1 were used to assess CDR3 homology. TCRdb took the public reads, trimmed them with fastp at Q25, ran MiXCR for clone calling and kept in-frame beta chains. Each entry merges the rows of one CDR3 protein and shows their most common DNA and genes. The V and J calls shown here were made by TCRdb, not taken from the authors' results. Within this sample are roughly 15,000 distinct CDR3 sequences, with roughly 51% of them counted one time only. Together, the top ten hold under 20% of the sample.

This specimen's treatment or condition label, interpreted: roughly 10-day PBMC culture with coronavirus spike peptide pools or control peptides (ViraFEST assay). To expand antigen-specific T cells with peptide pools and then pick out the expanded clonotypes through TCR sequencing, the study relied on the ViraFEST assay. The convalescent patients' positive SARS-CoV-2 PCR tests fell between March and December 2020, which was before the Alpha, Beta and Delta variants emerged in the United States. Each well held under 2.5 million PBMCs cultured in IMDM containing around 5% human AB serum and around 9.2 IU/ml IL-2, with 9 to 10 ug/ml peptide pools added. On days 3 and 7, half of the culture medium was replaced with fresh IL-2-containing medium. Once the cells had been in culture for 10 days, the EasySep CD4+ T cell isolation kit was used to isolate CD4+ T cells by negative selection. Ficoll-Paque Plus gradient centrifugation was used to isolate PBMCs from whole blood, and the isolated PBMCs were then either used fresh or cryopreserved at -140C. In general, triplicate wells were set up for every culture condition.

The data are from a study of vaccination and CD4 T cells after COVID-19 (dated by TCRdb to between 2021 and 2024). In terms of the full investigation: SARS-CoV-2 positivity had been established in the convalescent patients by nasal swab PCR, and mild disease was recorded in some 10 of these patients and severe disease in one. In the convalescent cohort there were six males and four females, among whom were two Hispanic individuals, seven Caucasians, two Asians and one multiracial person. Participants received two doses of either the Pfizer-BioNTech BNT162b2 vaccine (n=8) or the Moderna mRNA-1273 vaccine (n=2). Post-COVID blood samples were collected from convalescent patients a median of around 100 days after diagnosis, with a range of about 35 to 161 days. Post-vaccine blood samples were taken a median of around 77 days after the second vaccine dose, with a range of 14 to 241 days. Overlapping spike peptide pools from SARS-CoV-2 and from the common cold coronaviruses HCoV-NL63, HCoV-OC43 and HCoV-229E were used as culture stimuli. In control cultures, a CEFX viral epitope pool was used as positive control, an HIV-1 Nef peptide pool was used as negative control, or no peptide was added. The spike-specific CD4+ TCR repertoire was compared before and after mRNA vaccination in 10 to 11 COVID-19 convalescent patients and several infection-naive healthy vaccine recipients.

Broad study findings and their caveats: Relatively few convalescent patients were included in the study, and early timepoints after natural infection were not analyzed. Nearly all vaccine-specific clones in convalescent patients (304 of 307) were mono-reactive for SARS-CoV-2 spike rather than cross-reactive with common cold coronaviruses. In convalescent patients, a median 86.3% of post-vaccine SARS-CoV-2-reactive clones were detected only after vaccination, and vaccine-specific priming was suggested by this finding. Although the median number of SARS-CoV-2-reactive clonotypes went up from around 19 after infection to roughly 40 after vaccination, the increase was not significant.

Material: CD4+ T cells from blood, cultured in vitro. This clonotype was obtained from a human donor who had recovered from COVID-19. The V gene is TRBV5-4 and the J gene is TRBJ1-1; the D gene is unclear. The DNA sequence reads TGTGCCAGCATATGGAACACTGAAGCTTTCTTT. It translates as CASIWNTEAFF.